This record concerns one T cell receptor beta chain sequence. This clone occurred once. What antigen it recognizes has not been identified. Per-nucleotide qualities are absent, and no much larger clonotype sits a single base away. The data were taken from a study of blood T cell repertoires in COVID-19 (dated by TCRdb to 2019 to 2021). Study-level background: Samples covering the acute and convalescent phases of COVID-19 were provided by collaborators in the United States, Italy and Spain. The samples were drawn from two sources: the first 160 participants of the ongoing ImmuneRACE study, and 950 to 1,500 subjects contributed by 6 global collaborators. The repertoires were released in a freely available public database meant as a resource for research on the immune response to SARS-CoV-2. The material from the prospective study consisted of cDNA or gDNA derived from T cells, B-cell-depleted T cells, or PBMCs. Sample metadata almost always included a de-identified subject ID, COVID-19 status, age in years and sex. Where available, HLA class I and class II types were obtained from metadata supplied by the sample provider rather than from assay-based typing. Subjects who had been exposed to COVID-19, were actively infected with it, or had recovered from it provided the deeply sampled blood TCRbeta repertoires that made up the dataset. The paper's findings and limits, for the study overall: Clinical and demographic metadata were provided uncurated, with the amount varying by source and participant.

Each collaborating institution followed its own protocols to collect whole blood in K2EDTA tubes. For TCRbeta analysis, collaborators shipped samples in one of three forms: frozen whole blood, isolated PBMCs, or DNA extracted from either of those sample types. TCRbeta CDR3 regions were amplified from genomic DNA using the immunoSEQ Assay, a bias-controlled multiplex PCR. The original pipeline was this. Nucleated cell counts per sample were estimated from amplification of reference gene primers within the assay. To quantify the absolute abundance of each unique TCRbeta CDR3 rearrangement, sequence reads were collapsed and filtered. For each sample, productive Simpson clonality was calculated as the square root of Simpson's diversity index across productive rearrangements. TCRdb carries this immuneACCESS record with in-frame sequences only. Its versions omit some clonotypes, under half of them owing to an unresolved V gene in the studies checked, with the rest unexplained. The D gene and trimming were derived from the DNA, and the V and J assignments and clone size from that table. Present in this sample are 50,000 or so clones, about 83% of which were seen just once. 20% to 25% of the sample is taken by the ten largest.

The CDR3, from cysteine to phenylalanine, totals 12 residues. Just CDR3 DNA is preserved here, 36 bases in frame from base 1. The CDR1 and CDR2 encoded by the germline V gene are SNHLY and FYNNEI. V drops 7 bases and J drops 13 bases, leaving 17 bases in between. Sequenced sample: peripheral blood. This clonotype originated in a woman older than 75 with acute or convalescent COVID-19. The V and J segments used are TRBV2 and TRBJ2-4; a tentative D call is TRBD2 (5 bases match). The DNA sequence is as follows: TGTGCCAGCATTATAGAGGGAGCGGACCAGTACTTC. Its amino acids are CASIIEGADQYF.